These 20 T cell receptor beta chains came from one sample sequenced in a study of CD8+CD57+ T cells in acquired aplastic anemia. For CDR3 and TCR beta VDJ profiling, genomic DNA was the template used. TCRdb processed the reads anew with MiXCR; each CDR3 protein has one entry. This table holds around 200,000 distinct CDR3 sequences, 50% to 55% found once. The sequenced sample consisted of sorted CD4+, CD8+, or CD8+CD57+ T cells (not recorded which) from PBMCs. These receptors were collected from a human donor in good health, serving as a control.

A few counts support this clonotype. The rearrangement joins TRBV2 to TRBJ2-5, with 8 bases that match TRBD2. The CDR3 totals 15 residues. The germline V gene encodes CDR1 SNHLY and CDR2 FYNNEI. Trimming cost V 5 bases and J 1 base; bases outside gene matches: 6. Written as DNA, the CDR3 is TGTGCCAGCAGTTCGAGCGGGGGATTCCAAGAGACCCAGTACTTC. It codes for CASSSSGGFQETQYF.

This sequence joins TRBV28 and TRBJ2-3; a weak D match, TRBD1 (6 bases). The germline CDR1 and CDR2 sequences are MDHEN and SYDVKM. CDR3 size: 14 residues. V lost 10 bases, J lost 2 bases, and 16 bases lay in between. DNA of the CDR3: TGTGCCACCACTCCAGGGGCCCTCACAGATACGCAGTATTTT. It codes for CATTPGALTDTQYF.

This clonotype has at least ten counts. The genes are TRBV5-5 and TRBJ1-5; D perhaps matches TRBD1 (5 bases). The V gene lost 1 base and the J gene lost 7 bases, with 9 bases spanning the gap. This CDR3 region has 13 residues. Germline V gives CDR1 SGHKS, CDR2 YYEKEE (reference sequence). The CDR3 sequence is CASSLIWDQPQHF. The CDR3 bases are TGTGCCAGCAGCTTGATCTGGGACCAGCCCCAGCATTTT. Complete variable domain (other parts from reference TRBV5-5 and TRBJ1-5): DAGVTQSPTHLIKTRGQQVTLRCSPISGHKSVSWYQQVLGQGPQFIFQYYEKEERGRGNFPDRFSARQFPNYSSELNVNALLLGDSALYLCASSLIWDQPQHFGDGTRLSIL.

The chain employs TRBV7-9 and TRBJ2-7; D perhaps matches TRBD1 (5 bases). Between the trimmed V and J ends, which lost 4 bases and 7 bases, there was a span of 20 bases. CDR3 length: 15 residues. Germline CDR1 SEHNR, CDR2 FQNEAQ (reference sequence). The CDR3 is CASSSLTGFGDEQYF. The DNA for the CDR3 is TGTGCCAGCAGCTCACTTACAGGTTTTGGGGATGAGCAGTACTTC.

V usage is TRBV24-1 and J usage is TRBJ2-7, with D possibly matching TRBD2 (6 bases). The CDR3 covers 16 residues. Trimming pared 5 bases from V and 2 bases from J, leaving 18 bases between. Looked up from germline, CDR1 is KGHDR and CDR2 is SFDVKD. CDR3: CATSARSAGRTYEQYF. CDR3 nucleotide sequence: TGTGCCACCAGTGCTAGGTCCGCGGGACGGACCTACGAGCAGTACTTC.

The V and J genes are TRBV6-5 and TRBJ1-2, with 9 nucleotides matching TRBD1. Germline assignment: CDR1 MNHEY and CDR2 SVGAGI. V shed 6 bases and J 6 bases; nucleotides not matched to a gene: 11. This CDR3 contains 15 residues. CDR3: CASRRPTGGLHGYTF. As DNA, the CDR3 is TGTGCCAGCAGGAGACCGACAGGGGGACTCCATGGCTACACCTTC.

CDR3 sequence (DNA): TGCAGTGCTACCTTAGGACTAGCGGGGGGGCCCTCCTACGAGCAGTACTTC. It translates to CSATLGLAGGPSYEQYF. This chain uses TRBV20-1 with TRBJ2-7; 15 bases map to TRBD2. Germline lookup yields CDR1 DFQATT and CDR2 SNEGSKA (reference sequence). The CDR3 is made up of 17 amino acids. With V trimmed by 4 bases and J by 0 bases, 7 bases remained unmatched.

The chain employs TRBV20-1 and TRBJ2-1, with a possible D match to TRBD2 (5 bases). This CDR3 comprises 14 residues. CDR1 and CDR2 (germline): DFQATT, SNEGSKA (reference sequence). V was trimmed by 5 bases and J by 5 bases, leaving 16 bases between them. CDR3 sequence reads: CSAVGGVVNNEQFF. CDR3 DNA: TGCAGTGCTGTAGGAGGCGTGGTGAACAATGAGCAGTTCTTC.

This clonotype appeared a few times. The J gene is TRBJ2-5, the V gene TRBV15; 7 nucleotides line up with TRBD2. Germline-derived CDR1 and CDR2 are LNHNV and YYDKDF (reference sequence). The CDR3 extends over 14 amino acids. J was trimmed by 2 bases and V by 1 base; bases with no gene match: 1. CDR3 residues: CATSRGAGQETQYF. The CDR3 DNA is TGTGCCACCAGCAGAGGAGCGGGACAAGAGACCCAGTACTTC. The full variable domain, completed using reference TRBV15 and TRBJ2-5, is DAMVIQNPRYQVTQFGKPVTLSCSQTLNHNVMYWYQQKSSQAPKLLFHYYDKDFNNEADTPDNFQSRRPNTSFCFLDIRSPGLGDTAMYLCATSRGAGQETQYFGPGTRLLVL.

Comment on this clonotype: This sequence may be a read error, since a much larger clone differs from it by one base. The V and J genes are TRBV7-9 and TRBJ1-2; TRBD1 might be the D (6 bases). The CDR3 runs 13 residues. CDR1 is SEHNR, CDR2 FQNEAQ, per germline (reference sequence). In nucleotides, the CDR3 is TGTGCCTGCAGCTACAGGGTAGGATATGGCTACACCTTC. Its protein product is CACSYRVGYGYTF. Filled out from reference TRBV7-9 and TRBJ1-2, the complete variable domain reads DTGVSQNPRHKITKRGQNVTFRCDPISEHNRLYWYRQTLGQGPEFLTYFQNEAQLEKSRLLSDRFSAERPKGSFSTLEIQRTEQGDSAMYLCACSYRVGYGYTFGSGTRLTVV.

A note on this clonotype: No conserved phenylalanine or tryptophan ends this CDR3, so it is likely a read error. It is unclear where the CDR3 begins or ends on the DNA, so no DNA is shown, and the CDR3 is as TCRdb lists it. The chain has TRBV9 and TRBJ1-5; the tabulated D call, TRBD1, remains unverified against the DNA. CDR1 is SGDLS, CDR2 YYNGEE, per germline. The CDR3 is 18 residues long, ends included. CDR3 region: CASSVGQTLRVSNQPQQT.

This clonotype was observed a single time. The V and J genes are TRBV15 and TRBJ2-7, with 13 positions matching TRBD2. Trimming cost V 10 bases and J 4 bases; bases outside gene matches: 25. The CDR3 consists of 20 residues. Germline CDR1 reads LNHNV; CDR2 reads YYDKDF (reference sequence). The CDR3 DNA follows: TGTGCCAGCGGTTCTCTACCGGGACTAGCGGGGTACTATGTAGGTTACGAGCAGTACTTC. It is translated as CASGSLPGLAGYYVGYEQYF.

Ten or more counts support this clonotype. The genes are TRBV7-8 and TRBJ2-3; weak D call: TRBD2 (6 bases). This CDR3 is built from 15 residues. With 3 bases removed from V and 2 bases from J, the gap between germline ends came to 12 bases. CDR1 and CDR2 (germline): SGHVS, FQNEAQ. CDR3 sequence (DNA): TGTGCCAGCAGCTTCCGGGACTCGAACACAGATACGCAGTATTTT. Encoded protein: CASSFRDSNTDTQYF.

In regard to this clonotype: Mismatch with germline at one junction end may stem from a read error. CDR3 coding DNA: TGTGCCAGCAGCTTAGGAGGGAGCTTCTACGAGCAGTATTTC. Translated, it gives CASSLGGSFYEQYF. The chain links TRBV7-2 to TRBJ2-7; D may be TRBD2 (5 bases). CDR1 and CDR2 from the germline V gene are SGHTA and FQGNSA. This CDR3 is built from 14 residues.

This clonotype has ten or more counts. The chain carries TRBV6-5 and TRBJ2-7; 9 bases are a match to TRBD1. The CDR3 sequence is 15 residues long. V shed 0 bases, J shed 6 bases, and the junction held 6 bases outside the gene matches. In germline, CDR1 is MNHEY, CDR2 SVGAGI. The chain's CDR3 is CASSYSAGTGSEQYF. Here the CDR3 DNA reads TGTGCCAGCAGTTACTCGGCCGGGACAGGGTCCGAGCAGTACTTC.

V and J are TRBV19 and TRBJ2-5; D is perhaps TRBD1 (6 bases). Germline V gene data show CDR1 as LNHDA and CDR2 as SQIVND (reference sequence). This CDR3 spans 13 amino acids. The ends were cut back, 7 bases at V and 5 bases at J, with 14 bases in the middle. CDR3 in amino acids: CASTPFTGETQYF. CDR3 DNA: TGTGCCAGTACCCCTTTCACAGGGGAGACCCAGTACTTC.

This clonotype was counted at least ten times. The CDR3 region is CSARPSGQPNTIYF. Written as DNA, the CDR3 is TGCAGTGCTAGACCATCGGGACAGCCAAACACCATATATTTT. This chain connects TRBV20-1 to TRBJ1-3, with 7 bases fitting TRBD1. Germline assignment: CDR1 DFQATT and CDR2 SNEGSKA (reference sequence). The CDR3 covers 14 residues. V lost 2 bases and J lost 6; bases outside the gene matches: 7.

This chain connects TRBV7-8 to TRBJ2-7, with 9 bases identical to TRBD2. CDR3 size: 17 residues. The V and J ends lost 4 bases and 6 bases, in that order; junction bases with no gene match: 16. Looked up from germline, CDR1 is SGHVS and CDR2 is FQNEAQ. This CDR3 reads CASSYRVAGARGGEQYF. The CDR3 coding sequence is TGTGCCAGCAGCTACCGGGTAGCGGGGGCCCGGGGCGGCGAGCAGTACTTC.

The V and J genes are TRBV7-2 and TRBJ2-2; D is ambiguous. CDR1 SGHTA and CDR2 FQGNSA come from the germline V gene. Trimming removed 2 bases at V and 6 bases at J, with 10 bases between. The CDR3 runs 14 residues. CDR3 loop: CASSLIGGAGELFF. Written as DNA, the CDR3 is TGTGCCAGCAGCTTAATTGGTGGGGCCGGGGAGCTGTTTTTT.

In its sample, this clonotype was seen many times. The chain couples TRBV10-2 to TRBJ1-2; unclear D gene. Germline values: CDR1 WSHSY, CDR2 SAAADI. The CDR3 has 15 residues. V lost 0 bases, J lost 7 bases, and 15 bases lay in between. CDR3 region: CASSESSGSLSGYTF. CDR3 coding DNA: TGCGCCAGCAGTGAGTCGTCGGGTAGTCTCTCTGGCTACACCTTC.